Listed below are T cell receptor beta chains from one sample, sequenced in a study of blood T cell repertoires in COVID-19. The method was immunoSEQ multiplex PCR; TCRdb's version includes in-frame clones alone and lacks a portion of them. This table has under 80,000 clones, around 80% appearing once. The source material was peripheral blood. The receptors shown here come from a woman at least 80 years old with active or convalescent COVID-19. The CDR3 runs from the conserved cysteine through the conserved F or W. Each record gives: D gene, clone size, J gene, V gene, CDR3 DNA, CDR3 protein. A D gene is named only where the DNA matches it firmly. Only some rows state a clone size, as once, few, many or a class for expanded clones.

>TRBD2|-|TRBJ2-1|TRBV7-3
TGTGCCAGCAGCTTAACGACTAGCGGGGGGGTTTATGAGCAGTTCTTC
CASSLTTSGGVYEQFF
>-|-|TRBJ2-1|TRBV10-3
TGTGCCATCAGTGAAGGGGATTTGCCCTACAATGAGCAGTTCTTC
CAISEGDLPYNEQFF
>TRBD2|few|TRBJ2-5|TRBV28
TGTGCCAGCAGTGGATCCGGGAGGAAAGGAGAGACCCAGTACTTC
CASSGSGRKGETQYF
>-|once|TRBJ1-3|TRBV29-1
TGCAGCGTTGGCGGTAAGACTGGGCGGACATGGTCTGGAAACACCATATATTTT
CSVGGKTGRTWSGNTIYF
>-|-|TRBJ1-2|TRBV3-1/TRBV3-2
TGTGCCAGCAGCCAAGATTTCCGGGAGATGATGTATGGCTACACCTTC
CASSQDFREMMYGYTF
>-|once|TRBJ1-1|TRBV5-4
TGTGCCAGCAGCTTTGGCGGGACGGGCATAGACACTGAAGCTTTCTTT
CASSFGGTGIDTEAFF
>-|-|TRBJ1-2|TRBV11-2
TGTGCCAGCAGCTTGGGGGACACTTATGGCTACACCTTC
CASSLGDTYGYTF
>TRBD2|-|TRBJ2-1|TRBV2
TGTGCCAGCAGGATTGGGGGGGGACTAGCGGGCAATGAGCAGTTCTTC
CASRIGGGLAGNEQFF
>TRBD2|-|TRBJ2-7|TRBV12-5
TGTGCTAGTGGTTTGGTTACTAGCGGGCTAAGCTACGAGCAGTACTTC
CASGLVTSGLSYEQYF
>-|-|TRBJ2-1|TRBV7-9
TGTGCCAGCAGCTTAGCCCCGGGTAGCGGAGACTACAATGAGCAGTTCTTC
CASSLAPGSGDYNEQFF
>TRBD2|-|TRBJ2-1|TRBV12-5
TGTGCTAGTGGTTTGAGACTAGCGGCTAGCTCCTACAATGAGCAGTTCTTC
CASGLRLAASSYNEQFF
>-|-|TRBJ2-7|TRBV12-1
TGTGCCAGCAAGAAGGACAGGGCCTCGATGGGTCCTGAGAACCTCGATTACTACGAGCAGTACTTC
CASKKDRASMGPENLDYYEQYF
>TRBD1|-|TRBJ1-4|TRBV18
TGTGCCAGCTCACTGGACAGGGCATATGAAAAACTGTTTTTT
CASSLDRAYEKLFF
>TRBD1|-|TRBJ1-2|TRBV7-2
TGTGCCAGCAGCTTAAGCGGACAGGGGGCTCTAGGCTACACCTTC
CASSLSGQGALGYTF
>-|few|TRBJ2-7|TRBV6-1
TGTGCCAGCAGTGAAGTCTACAGGGTGGTCGAGCAGTACTTC
CASSEVYRVVEQYF
>TRBD2|-|TRBJ2-1|TRBV7-2
TGTGCCAGCAGCTTAAGGGCAGGGGGACTAGCGGGAGCCCTCGGTGAGCAGTTCTTC
CASSLRAGGLAGALGEQFF
>-|-|TRBJ2-3|TRBV25-1
TGTGCCAGCACTAACAGGGTCACAGATACGCAGTATTTT
CASTNRVTDTQYF
>TRBD1|-|TRBJ2-7|TRBV7-7
TGTGCCAGCAGCCTCGACAGGGGGCCTGCCTACGAGCAGTACTTC
CASSLDRGPAYEQYF
>-|few|TRBJ1-1|TRBV7-3
TGTGCCAGCAGCTTCGCAGAACAGAACACTGAAGCTTTCTTT
CASSFAEQNTEAFF
>-|-|TRBJ1-1|TRBV11-2
TGTGCCAGCAGCGCCTTGACAGGCGGAAATAATAAAGAAGCTTTCTTT
CASSALTGGNNKEAFF
>TRBD2|-|TRBJ2-5|TRBV9
TGTGCCAGCAGCGTGGGACCTACTAGCGGGAGCGAGACCCAGTACTTC
CASSVGPTSGSETQYF
>-|-|TRBJ2-5|TRBV11-2
TGTGCCAGCAGCTTATTTGGAGGAAAAGAGACCCAGTACTTC
CASSLFGGKETQYF
>TRBD2|few|TRBJ2-5|TRBV20-1
TGCAGTGCTAGTATTTTGTTAGCGGGGCACCAAGAGACCCAGTACTTC
CSASILLAGHQETQYF
>TRBD1|few|TRBJ1-3|TRBV11-2
TGTGCCAGCAGCTCGACAGGGGCTGGAAACACCATATATTTT
CASSSTGAGNTIYF
>-|-|TRBJ2-5|TRBV11-2
TGTGCCAGCAGCTCAGGGGACGTGGAGACCCAGTACTTC
CASSSGDVETQYF
>TRBD2|-|TRBJ2-5|TRBV5-4
TGTGCCAGCAGTTTCCTCCGGGGGGATGAGACCCAGTACTTC
CASSFLRGDETQYF
>TRBD2|-|TRBJ2-5|TRBV5-8
TGTGCCAGCAGCTTGCACGGACTAGCGTCTGAGACCCAGTACTTC
CASSLHGLASETQYF
>-|-|TRBJ2-2|TRBV30
TGTGCCTGGAGTCGTCGGAGTCCTGGGGAGCTGTTTTTT
CAWSRRSPGELFF
>TRBD1|few|TRBJ1-1|TRBV2
TGTGCCAGCAGTGTAACAGGGGGCGGCACTGAAGCTTTCTTT
CASSVTGGGTEAFF
>TRBD1|-|TRBJ1-6|TRBV10-3
TGTGCCAGCCAGACGGGACAGGCTGGGCGGGTCTCACCCCTCCACTTT
CASQTGQAGRVSPLHF
>TRBD1|-|TRBJ1-2|TRBV12-5
TGTGCTAGTGGTTTGTACTCGACAGGGGTGGGTGGCTACACCTTC
CASGLYSTGVGGYTF
>-|-|TRBJ2-1|TRBV30
TGTGCCTGGAGTGTACGGTCGGGGTACAATGAGCAGTTCTTC
CAWSVRSGYNEQFF
>TRBD1|-|TRBJ1-2|TRBV10-2
TGCGCCAGCAGGGACAGGACTTCTAACTATGGCTACACCTTC
CASRDRTSNYGYTF
>TRBD2|-|TRBJ2-1|TRBV10-3
TGTGCCATCAGTGAGTCGAACCCTGGACTAGCGGGAGTAGAGCAGTTCTTC
CAISESNPGLAGVEQFF
>TRBD1|-|TRBJ1-1|TRBV12-3/TRBV12-4
TGTGCCAGCAGTGGACAGGGAGAAACTGAAGCTTTCTTT
CASSGQGETEAFF
>TRBD1|-|TRBJ1-5|TRBV4-2
TGTGCCAGCAGCCAACAGGGACAGTCGACTAATCAGCCCCAGCATTTT
CASSQQGQSTNQPQHF
>-|-|TRBJ1-2|TRBV6-6
TGTGCCAGCAGTTACTTCGCGGGTTCAAACTATGGCTACACCTTC
CASSYFAGSNYGYTF
>TRBD1|-|TRBJ1-1|TRBV10-3
TGTGCCATTAAAAGGACAGGGACAATGGACACTGAAGCTTTCTTT
CAIKRTGTMDTEAFF
>-|-|TRBJ2-7|TRBV18
TGTGCCAGCTCGAGGGGACAAGACTCCTACGAGCAGTACTTC
CASSRGQDSYEQYF
>-|-|TRBJ1-5|TRBV7-9
TGTGCCAGCAGCTCACTCGACAAAAATCAGCCCCAGCATTTT
CASSSLDKNQPQHF
>-|-|TRBJ2-7|TRBV20-1
TGCAGTGCTTCGCTGGCGGAGTTCCAGTACTTC
CSASLAEFQYF
>-|-|TRBJ2-2|TRBV11-3
TGTGCCAGCAGCTTGTCTTCCGGGAGTTACGACACCGGGGAGCTGTTTTTT
CASSLSSGSYDTGELFF
>-|once|TRBJ2-1|TRBV6-2/TRBV6-3
TGTGCCAGCAGTCTCCCGAGTACTCTGTCTAATGAGCAGTTCTTC
CASSLPSTLSNEQFF
>-|-|TRBJ1-1|TRBV7-8
TGTGCCAGCAGCGTGTACCGGGTCCAAAACACTGAAGCTTTCTTT
CASSVYRVQNTEAFF
>TRBD1|-|TRBJ2-2|TRBV19
TGTGCCAGTAGTCTCGGGACAGGGGCGAACACCGGGGAGCTGTTTTTT
CASSLGTGANTGELFF
>-|-|TRBJ1-2|TRBV19
TGTGCCAGTAGTATTCCAGGGTACAGCGCGGATGGCTACACCTTC
CASSIPGYSADGYTF
>-|-|TRBJ2-7|TRBV4-1
TGCGCCAGCAGCCCGACTAGCTTCGGACAGAGTTACGAGCAGTACTTC
CASSPTSFGQSYEQYF
>TRBD1|few|TRBJ1-2|TRBV6-5
TGTGCCAGCAGTTACAGGGGGCAGGACTATGGCTACACCTTC
CASSYRGQDYGYTF
>TRBD1|-|TRBJ1-5|TRBV2
TGTGCCAGCACCCCCTCAGGGGGGAATCAGCCCCAGCATTTT
CASTPSGGNQPQHF
>TRBD1|-|TRBJ2-1|TRBV7-2
TGTGCCAGCAGCCTTCCAGGGGGCGTATCCTACAATGAGCAGTTCTTC
CASSLPGGVSYNEQFF
>TRBD2|once|TRBJ2-5|TRBV28
TGTGCCAGCAGTTTACTTGGCGGGAGAAAAGAGACCCAGTACTTC
CASSLLGGRKETQYF
>TRBD1|few|TRBJ1-1|TRBV4-3
TGCGCCAGCAGCCAAGAAGCTGGTCAGGGGGCCAAGGCTGAAGCTTTCTTT
CASSQEAGQGAKAEAFF
>TRBD1|-|TRBJ2-2|TRBV10-1
TGCGCCAGTTCACAGGGGACGAACACCGGGGAGCTGTTTTTT
CASSQGTNTGELFF
>TRBD1|-|TRBJ1-6|TRBV6-5
TGTGCCGGGCACCAACAGGGGGCTAATTCACCCCTCCACTTT
CAGHQQGANSPLHF
>TRBD2|-|TRBJ2-7|TRBV27
TGTGCCAGCAGTTCTCCGGGACTAGAATTTAAGCAGTACTTC
CASSSPGLEFKQYF